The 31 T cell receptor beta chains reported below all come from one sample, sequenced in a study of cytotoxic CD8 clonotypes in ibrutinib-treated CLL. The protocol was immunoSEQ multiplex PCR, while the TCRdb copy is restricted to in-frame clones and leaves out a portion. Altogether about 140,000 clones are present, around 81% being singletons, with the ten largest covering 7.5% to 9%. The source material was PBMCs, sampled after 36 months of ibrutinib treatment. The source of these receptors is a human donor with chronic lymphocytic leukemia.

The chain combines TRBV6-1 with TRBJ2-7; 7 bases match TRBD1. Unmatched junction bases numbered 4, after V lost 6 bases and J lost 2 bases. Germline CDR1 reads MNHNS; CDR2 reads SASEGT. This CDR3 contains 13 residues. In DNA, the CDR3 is TGTGCCAGCAGCCAGGGACAGCCCTACGAGCAGTACTTC. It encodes CASSQGQPYEQYF.

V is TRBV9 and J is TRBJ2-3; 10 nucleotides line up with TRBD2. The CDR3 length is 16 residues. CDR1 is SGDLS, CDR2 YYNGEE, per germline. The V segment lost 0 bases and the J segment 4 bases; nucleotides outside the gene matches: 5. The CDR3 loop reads CASSVEAGGPADTQYF. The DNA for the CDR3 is TGTGCCAGCAGCGTAGAAGCGGGGGGGCCTGCAGATACGCAGTATTTT.

The CDR3 DNA reads TGTGCCAGCACCCAAGATGTCATAGGGGAAGCTTTCTTT. Protein sequence: CASTQDVIGEAFF. J is TRBJ1-1 and V is TRBV2; D is uncertain. This CDR3 is 13 amino acids long. Per germline, CDR1 SNHLY and CDR2 FYNNEI. V lost 7 bases, J lost 8 bases, and 17 bases lay in between.

CDR3 in amino acids: CAWSLRQTISGNTIYF. The DNA for the CDR3 is TGTGCCTGGAGTCTTCGGCAGACCATCTCTGGAAACACCATATATTTT. This chain connects TRBV30 to TRBJ1-3; D is unresolved. This CDR3 has 16 residues. The V and J ends lost 2 bases and 0 bases respectively, with 14 bases between them. CDR1 and CDR2 from the germline V gene are GTSNPN and SVGIG (reference sequence).

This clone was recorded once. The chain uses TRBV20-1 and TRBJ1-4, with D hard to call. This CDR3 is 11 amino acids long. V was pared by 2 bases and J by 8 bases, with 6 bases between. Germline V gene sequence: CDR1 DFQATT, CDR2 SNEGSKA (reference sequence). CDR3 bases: TGCAGTGCTAGAATGTCCGAAAAACTGTTTTTT. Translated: CSARMSEKLFF.

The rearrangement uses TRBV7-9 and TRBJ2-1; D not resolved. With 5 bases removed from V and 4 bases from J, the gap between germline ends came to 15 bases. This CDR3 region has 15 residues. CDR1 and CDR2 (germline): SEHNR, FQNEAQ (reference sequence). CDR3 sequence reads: CASSPGYSPYNEQFF. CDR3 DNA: TGTGCCAGCAGCCCAGGCTATTCCCCTTACAATGAGCAGTTCTTC.

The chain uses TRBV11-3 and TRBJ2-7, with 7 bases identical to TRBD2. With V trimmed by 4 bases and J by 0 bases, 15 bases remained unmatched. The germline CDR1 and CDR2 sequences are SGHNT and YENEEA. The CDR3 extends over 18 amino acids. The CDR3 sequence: CASSCGWLAEMSSYEQYF. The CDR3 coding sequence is TGTGCCAGCAGCTGTGGGTGGCTAGCGGAAATGAGCTCCTACGAGCAGTACTTC.

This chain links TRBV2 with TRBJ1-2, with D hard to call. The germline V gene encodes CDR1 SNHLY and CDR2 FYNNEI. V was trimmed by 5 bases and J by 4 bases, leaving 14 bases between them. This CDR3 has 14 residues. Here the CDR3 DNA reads TGTGCCAGCAGTTGGGCCACGGGGATCTATGGCTACACCTTC. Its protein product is CASSWATGIYGYTF.

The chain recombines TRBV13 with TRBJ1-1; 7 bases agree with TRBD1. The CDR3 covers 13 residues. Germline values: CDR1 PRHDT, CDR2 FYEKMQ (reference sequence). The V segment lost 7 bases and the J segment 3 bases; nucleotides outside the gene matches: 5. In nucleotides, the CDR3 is TGTGCCAGCACCCAGGGGGGGTACACTGAAGCTTTCTTT. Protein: CASTQGGYTEAFF.

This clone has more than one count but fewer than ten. The CDR3 loop reads CASSQQGAVGNTIYF. The CDR3, as DNA: TGTGCCAGCTCACAACAGGGGGCGGTTGGAAACACCATATATTTT. The rearrangement uses TRBV18 and TRBJ1-3; the match to TRBD1 covers 9 bases. The CDR3 contains 15 residues. Germline CDR1 KGHSH, CDR2 LQKENI. Trimming removed 4 bases from V and 3 bases from J; junction bases left unmatched: 4.

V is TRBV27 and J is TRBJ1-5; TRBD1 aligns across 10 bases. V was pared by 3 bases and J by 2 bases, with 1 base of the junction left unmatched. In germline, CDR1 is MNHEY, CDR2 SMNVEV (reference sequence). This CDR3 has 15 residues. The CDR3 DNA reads TGTGCCAGCAGTTTTGGGACAGGGGGCAATCAGCCCCAGCATTTT. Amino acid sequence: CASSFGTGGNQPQHF.

CDR3 residues: CASSYRGLNYGYTF. In DNA, the CDR3 is TGTGCCAGCAGCTACAGGGGGTTGAACTATGGCTACACCTTC. This chain joins TRBV5-8 and TRBJ1-2; 8 nucleotides line up with TRBD1. Germline lookup yields CDR1 SGHTS and CDR2 YDEGEE. The CDR3 sequence is 14 residues long. V shed 3 bases, J shed 2 bases, and the junction held 3 bases outside the gene matches.

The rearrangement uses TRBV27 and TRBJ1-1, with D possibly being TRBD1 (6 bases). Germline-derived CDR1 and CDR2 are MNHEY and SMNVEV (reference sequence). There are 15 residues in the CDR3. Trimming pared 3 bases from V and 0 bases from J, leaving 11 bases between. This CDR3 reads CASSFGGQVNTEAFF. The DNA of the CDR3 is TGTGCCAGCAGTTTCGGGGGACAAGTGAACACTGAAGCTTTCTTT.

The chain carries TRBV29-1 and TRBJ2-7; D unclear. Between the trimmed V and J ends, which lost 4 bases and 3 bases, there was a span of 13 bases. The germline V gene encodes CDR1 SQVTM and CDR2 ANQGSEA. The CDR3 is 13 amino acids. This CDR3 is CSVGETSFYEQYF. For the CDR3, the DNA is TGCAGCGTTGGCGAGACTTCATTCTACGAGCAGTACTTC.

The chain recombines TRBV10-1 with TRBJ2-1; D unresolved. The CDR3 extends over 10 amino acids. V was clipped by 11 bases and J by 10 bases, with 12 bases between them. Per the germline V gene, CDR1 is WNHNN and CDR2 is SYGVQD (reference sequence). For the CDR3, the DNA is TGCGCCCGCCCGAGTAGGGAGCAGTTCTTC. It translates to CARPSREQFF.

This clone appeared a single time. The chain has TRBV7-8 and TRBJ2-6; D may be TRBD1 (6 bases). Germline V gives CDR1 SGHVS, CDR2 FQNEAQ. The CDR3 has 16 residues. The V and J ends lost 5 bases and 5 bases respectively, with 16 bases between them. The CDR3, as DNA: TGTGCCAGCAGCCCGGTAACAGGGTCCTGGGCCAACGTCCTGACTTTC. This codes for CASSPVTGSWANVLTF.

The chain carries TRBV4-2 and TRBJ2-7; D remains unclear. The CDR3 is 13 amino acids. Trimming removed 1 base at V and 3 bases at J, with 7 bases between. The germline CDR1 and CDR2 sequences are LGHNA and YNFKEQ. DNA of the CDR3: TGTGCCAGCAGCCAAGGGAAGGTCTACGAGCAGTACTTC. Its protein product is CASSQGKVYEQYF.

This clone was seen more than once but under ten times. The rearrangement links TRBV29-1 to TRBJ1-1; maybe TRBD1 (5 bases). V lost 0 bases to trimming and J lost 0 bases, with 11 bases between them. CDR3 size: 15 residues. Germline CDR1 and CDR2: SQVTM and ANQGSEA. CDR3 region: CSVEDLETVNTEAFF. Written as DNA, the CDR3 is TGCAGCGTTGAAGATTTAGAGACAGTGAACACTGAAGCTTTCTTT.

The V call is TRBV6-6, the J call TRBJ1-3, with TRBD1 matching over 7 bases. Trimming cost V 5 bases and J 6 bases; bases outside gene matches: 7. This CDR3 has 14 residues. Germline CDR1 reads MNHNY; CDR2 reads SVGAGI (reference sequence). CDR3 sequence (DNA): TGTGCCAGCAGTCCGGGACAGCTTAAAAACACCATATATTTT. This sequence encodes CASSPGQLKNTIYF.

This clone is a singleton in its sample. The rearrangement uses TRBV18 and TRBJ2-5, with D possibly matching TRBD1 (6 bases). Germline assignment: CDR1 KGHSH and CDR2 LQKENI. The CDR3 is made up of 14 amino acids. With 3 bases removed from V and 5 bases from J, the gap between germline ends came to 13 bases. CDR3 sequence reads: CASSPLTGGETQYF. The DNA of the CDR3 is TGTGCCAGCTCACCGCTGACAGGCGGGGAGACCCAGTACTTC.

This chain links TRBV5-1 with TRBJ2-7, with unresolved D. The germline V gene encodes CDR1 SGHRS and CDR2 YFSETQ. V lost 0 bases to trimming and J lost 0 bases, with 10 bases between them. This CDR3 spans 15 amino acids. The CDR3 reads CASSLGQALSYEQYF. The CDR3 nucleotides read TGCGCCAGCAGCTTGGGTCAGGCGCTCTCCTACGAGCAGTACTTC.

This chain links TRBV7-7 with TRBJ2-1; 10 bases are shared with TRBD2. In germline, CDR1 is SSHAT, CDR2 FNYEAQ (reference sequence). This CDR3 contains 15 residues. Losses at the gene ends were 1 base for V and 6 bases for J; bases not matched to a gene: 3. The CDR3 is CASSLEIAGGNEQFF. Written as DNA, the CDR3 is TGTGCCAGCAGCTTAGAAATAGCGGGGGGCAATGAGCAGTTCTTC. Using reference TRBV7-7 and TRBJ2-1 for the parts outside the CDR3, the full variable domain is GAGVSQSPRYKVTKRGQDVTLRCDPISSHATLYWYQQALGQGPEFLTYFNYEAQPDKSGLPSDRFSAERPEGSISTLTIQRTEQRDSAMYRCASSLEIAGGNEQFFGPGTRLTVL.

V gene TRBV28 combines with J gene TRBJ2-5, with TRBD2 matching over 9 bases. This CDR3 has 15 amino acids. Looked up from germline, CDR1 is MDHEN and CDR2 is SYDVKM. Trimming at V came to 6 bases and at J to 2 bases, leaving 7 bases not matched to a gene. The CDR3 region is CASSRLAAVQETQYF. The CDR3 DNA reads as TGTGCCAGCAGCCGACTAGCGGCCGTACAAGAGACCCAGTACTTC.

Written as DNA, the CDR3 is TGTGCCAGCAGCGTATTGGGGGAGAACACCGGGGAGCTGTTTTTT. Amino acids: CASSVLGENTGELFF. J is TRBJ2-2 and V is TRBV9; possibly TRBD1 or TRBD2 for D (5 bases each). Germline CDR1 SGDLS, CDR2 YYNGEE. V was trimmed by 1 base and J by 1 base, leaving 8 bases between them. CDR3 size: 15 residues.

CDR3 sequence reads: CASRLGGRIYEQYF. CDR3 bases: TGTGCCAGCAGGCTCGGGGGGCGCATCTACGAGCAGTACTTC. The chain couples TRBV11-2 to TRBJ2-7; D might be TRBD2 (7 bases). The ends were cut back, 6 bases at V and 3 bases at J, with 15 bases in the middle. There are 14 residues in the CDR3. CDR1 SGHAT and CDR2 FQNNGV come from the germline V gene.

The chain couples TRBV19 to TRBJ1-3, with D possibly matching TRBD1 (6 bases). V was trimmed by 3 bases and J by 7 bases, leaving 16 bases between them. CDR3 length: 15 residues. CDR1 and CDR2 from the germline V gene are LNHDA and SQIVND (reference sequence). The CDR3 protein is CASSIGSRGGNTIYF. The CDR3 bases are TGTGCCAGTAGTATTGGGTCCAGGGGTGGCAACACCATATATTTT.

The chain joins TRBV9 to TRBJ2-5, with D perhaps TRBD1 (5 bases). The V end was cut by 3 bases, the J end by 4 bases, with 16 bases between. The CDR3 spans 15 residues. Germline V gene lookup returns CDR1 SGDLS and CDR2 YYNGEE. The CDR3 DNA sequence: TGTGCCAGCAGCGCTATTGGACATGTTGGAGAGACCCAGTACTTC. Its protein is CASSAIGHVGETQYF.

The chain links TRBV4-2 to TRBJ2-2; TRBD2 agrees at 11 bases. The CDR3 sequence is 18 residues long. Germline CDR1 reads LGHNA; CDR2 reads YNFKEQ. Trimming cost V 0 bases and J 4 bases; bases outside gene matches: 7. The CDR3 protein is CASSQELAGAPATGELFF. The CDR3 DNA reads TGTGCCAGCAGCCAAGAACTAGCGGGGGCCCCCGCCACCGGGGAGCTGTTTTTT.

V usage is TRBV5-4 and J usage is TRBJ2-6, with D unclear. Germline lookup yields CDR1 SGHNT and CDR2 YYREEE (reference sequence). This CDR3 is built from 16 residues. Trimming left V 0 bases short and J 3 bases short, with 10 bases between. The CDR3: CASSLAPPGGANVLTF. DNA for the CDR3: TGTGCCAGCAGCTTGGCCCCTCCAGGTGGGGCCAACGTCCTGACTTTC.

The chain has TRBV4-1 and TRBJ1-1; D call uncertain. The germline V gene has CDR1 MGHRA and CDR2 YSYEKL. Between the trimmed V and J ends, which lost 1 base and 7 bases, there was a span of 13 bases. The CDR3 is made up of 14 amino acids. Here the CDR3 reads CASSQVDASGEAFF. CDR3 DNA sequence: TGCGCCAGCAGCCAAGTAGACGCGAGCGGTGAAGCTTTCTTT.

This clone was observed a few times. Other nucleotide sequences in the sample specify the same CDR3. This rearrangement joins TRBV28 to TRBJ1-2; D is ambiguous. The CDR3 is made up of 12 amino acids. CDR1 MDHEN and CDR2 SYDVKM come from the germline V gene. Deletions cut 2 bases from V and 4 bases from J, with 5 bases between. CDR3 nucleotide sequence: TGTGCCAGCAGTTTAAGCGGCTATGGCTACACCTTC. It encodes CASSLSGYGYTF.